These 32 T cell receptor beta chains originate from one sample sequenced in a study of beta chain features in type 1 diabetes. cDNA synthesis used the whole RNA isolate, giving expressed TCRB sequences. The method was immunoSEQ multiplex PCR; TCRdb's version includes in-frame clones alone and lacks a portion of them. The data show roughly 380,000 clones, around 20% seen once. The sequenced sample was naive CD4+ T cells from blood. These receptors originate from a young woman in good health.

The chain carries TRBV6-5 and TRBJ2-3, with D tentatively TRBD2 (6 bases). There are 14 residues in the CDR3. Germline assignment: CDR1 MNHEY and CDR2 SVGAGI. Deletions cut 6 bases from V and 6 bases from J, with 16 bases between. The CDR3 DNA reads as TGTGCCAGCAGCCGCGGGGAGCAGGGCGATACGCAGTATTTT. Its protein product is CASSRGEQGDTQYF.

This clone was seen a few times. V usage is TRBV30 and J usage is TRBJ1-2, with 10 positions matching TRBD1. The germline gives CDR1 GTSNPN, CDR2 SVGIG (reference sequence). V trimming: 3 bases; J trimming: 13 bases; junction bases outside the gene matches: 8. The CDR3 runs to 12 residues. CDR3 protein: CAWRLRDRGLTF. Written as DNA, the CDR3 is TGTGCCTGGAGGCTCCGGGACAGGGGCCTCACCTTC. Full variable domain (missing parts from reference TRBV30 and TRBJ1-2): SQTIHQWPATLVQPVGSPLSLECTVEGTSNPNLYWYRQAAGRGLQLLFYSVGIGQISSEVPQNLSASRPQDRQFILSSKKLLLSDSGFYLCAWRLRDRGLTFGSGTRLTVV.

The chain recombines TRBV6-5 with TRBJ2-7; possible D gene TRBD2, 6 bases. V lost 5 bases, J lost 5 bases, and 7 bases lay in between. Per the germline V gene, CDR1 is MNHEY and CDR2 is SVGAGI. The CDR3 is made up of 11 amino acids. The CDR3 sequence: CASSGRHEQYF. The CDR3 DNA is TGTGCCAGCAGTGGGAGGCACGAGCAGTACTTC.

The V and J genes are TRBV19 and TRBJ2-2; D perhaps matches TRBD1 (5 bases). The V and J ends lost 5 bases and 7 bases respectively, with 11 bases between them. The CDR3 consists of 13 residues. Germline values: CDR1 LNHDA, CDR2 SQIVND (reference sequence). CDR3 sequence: CASSDQGSGELFF. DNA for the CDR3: TGTGCCAGTAGTGACCAGGGTAGCGGGGAGCTGTTTTTT.

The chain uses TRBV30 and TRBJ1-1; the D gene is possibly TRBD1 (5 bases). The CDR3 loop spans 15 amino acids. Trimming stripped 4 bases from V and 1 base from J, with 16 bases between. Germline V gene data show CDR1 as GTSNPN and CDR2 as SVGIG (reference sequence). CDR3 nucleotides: TGTGCCTGGAATCCTTTTGGGGCAGCGAACACTGAAGCTTTCTTT. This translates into CAWNPFGAANTEAFF.

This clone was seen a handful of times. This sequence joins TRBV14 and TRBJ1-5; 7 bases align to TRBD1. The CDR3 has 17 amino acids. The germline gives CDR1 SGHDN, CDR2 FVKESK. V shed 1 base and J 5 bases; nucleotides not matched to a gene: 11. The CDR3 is CASSQVGTGAIDQPQHF. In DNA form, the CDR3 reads TGTGCCAGCAGCCAAGTGGGAACAGGGGCGATCGATCAGCCCCAGCATTTT.

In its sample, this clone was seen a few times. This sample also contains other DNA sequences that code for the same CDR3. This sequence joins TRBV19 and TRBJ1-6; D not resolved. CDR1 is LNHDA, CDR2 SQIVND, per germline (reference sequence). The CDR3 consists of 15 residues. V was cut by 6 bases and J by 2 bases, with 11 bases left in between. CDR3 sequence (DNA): TGTGCCAGTAGCCCCGGGAGGACCTATAATTCACCCCTCCACTTT. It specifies CASSPGRTYNSPLHF. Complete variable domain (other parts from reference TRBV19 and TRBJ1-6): DGGITQSPKYLFRKEGQNVTLSCEQNLNHDAMYWYRQDPGQGLRLIYYSQIVNDFQKGDIAEGYSVSREKKESFPLTVTSAQKNPTAFYLCASSPGRTYNSPLHFGNGTRLTVT.

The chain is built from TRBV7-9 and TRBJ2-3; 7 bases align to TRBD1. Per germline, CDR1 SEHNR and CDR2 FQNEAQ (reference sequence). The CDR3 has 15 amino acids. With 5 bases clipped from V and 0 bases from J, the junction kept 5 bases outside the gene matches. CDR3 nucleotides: TGTGCCAGCAGCCGCGGACAGGAGAGCACAGATACGCAGTATTTT. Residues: CASSRGQESTDTQYF.

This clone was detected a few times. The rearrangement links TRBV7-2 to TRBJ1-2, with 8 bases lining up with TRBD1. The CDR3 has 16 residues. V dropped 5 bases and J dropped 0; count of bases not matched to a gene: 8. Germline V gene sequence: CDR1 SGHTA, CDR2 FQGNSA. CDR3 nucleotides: TGTGCCAGCAGCCGGGACCCACAGGGGGCTAACTATGGCTACACCTTC. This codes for CASSRDPQGANYGYTF. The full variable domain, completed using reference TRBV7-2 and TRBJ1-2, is GAGVSQSPSNKVTEKGKDVELRCDPISGHTALYWYRQSLGQGLEFLIYFQGNSAPDKSGLPSDRFSAERTGGSVSTLTIQRTQQEDSAVYLCASSRDPQGANYGYTFGSGTRLTVV.

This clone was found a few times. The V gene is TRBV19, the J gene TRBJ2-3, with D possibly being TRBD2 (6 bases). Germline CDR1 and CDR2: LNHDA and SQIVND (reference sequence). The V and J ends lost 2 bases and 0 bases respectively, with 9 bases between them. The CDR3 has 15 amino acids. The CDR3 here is CASSIWRGSTDTQYF. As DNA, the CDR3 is TGTGCCAGTAGTATATGGCGGGGTAGCACAGATACGCAGTATTTT. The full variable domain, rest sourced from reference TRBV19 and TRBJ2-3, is DGGITQSPKYLFRKEGQNVTLSCEQNLNHDAMYWYRQDPGQGLRLIYYSQIVNDFQKGDIAEGYSVSREKKESFPLTVTSAQKNPTAFYLCASSIWRGSTDTQYFGPGTRLTVL.

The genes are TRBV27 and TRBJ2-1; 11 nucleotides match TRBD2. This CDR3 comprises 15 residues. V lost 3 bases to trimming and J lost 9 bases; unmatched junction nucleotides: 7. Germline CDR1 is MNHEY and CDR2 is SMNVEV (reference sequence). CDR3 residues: CASSFETSGTGEQFF. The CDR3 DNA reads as TGTGCCAGCAGTTTTGAGACTAGCGGGACAGGTGAGCAGTTCTTC.

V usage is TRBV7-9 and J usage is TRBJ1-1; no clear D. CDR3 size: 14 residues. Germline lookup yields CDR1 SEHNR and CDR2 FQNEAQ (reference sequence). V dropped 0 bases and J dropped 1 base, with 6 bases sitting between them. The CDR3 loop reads CASSLAAGNTEAFF. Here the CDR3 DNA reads TGTGCCAGCAGCTTAGCGGCAGGGAACACTGAAGCTTTCTTT.

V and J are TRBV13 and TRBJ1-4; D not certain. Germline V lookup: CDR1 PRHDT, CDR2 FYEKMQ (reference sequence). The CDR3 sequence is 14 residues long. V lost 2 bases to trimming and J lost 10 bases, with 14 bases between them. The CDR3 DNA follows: TGTGCCAGCAGCTTACGAACATCGCGGATAAAACTGTTTTTT. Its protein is CASSLRTSRIKLFF.

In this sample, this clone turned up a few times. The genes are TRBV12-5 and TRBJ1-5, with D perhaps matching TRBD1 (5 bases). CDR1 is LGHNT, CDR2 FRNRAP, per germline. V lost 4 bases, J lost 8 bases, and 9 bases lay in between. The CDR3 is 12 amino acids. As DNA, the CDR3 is TGTGCTAGTGGTTCCTTGACAGAGCCCCAGCATTTT. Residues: CASGSLTEPQHF.

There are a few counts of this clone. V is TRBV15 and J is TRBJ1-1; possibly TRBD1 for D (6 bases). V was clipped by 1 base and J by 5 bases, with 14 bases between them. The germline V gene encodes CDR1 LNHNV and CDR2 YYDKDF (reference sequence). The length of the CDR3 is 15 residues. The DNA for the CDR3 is TGTGCCACCAGCAGAGGCCGACTTAGGGGGACTGAAGCTTTCTTT. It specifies CATSRGRLRGTEAFF.

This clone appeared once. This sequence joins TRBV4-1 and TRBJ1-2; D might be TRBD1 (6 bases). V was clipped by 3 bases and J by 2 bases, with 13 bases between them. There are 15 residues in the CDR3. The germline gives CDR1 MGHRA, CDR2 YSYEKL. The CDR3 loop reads CASSQNPQGNYGYTF. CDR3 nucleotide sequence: TGCGCCAGCAGCCAGAACCCCCAGGGGAACTATGGCTACACCTTC.

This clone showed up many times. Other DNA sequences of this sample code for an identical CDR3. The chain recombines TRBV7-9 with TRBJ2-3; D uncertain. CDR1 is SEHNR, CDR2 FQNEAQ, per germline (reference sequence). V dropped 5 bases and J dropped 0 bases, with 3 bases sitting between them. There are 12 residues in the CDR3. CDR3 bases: TGTGCCAGCAGCCCTAGCACAGATACGCAGTATTTT. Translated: CASSPSTDTQYF.

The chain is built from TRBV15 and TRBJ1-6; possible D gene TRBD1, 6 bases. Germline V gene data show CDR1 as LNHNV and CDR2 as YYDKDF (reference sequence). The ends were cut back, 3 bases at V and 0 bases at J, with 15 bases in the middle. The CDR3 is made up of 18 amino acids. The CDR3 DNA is TGTGCCACCAGCAGCTCCTGGACAGTGAGCTCCTATAATTCACCCCTCCACTTT. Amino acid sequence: CATSSSWTVSSYNSPLHF.

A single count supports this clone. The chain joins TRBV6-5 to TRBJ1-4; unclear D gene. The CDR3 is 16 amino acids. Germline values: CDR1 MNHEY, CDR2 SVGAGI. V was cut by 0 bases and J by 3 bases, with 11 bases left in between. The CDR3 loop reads CASSYSREGSNEKLFF. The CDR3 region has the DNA TGTGCCAGCAGTTACTCTAGGGAGGGCTCTAATGAAAAACTGTTTTTT.

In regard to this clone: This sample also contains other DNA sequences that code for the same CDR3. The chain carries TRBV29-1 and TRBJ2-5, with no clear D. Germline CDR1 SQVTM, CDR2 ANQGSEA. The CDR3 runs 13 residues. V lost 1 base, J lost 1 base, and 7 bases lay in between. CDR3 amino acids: CSVEGQIQETQYF. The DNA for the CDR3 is TGCAGCGTTGAAGGGCAGATCCAAGAGACCCAGTACTTC. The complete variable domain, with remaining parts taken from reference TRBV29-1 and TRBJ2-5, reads SAVISQKPSRDICQRGTSLTIQCQVDSQVTMMFWYRQQPGQSLTLIATANQGSEATYESGFVIDKFPISRPNLTFSTLTVSNMSPEDSSIYLCSVEGQIQETQYFGPGTRLLVL.

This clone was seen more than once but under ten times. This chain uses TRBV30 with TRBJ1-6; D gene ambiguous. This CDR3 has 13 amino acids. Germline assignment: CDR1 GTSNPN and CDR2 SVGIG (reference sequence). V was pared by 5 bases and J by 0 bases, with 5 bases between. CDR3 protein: CAWRSSYNSPLHF. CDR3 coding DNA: TGTGCCTGGCGGAGCTCCTATAATTCACCCCTCCACTTT.

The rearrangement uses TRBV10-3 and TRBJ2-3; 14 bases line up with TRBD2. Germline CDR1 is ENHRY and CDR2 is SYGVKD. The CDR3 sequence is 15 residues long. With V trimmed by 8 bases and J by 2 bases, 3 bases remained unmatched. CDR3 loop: CAIRTSGGNTDTQYF. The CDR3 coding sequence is TGTGCCATCCGGACTAGCGGGGGGAACACAGATACGCAGTATTTT.

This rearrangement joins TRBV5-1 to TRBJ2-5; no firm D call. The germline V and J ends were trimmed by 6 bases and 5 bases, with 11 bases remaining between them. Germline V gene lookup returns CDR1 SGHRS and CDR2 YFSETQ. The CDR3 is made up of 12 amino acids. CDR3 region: CASNSQQETQYF. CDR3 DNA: TGCGCCAGCAACTCTCAACAGGAGACCCAGTACTTC.

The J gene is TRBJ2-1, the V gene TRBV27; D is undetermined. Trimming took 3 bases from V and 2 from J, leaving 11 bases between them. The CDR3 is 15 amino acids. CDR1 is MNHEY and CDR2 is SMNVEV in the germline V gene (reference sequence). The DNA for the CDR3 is TGTGCCAGCAGTTTCCTAACTATCGCCTACAATGAGCAGTTCTTC. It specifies CASSFLTIAYNEQFF.

CDR3 sequence (DNA): TGCGCCAGCAGCGGCCGACAGGGGCCGAACACTGAAGCTTTCTTT. The encoded protein is CASSGRQGPNTEAFF. The chain uses TRBV5-1 and TRBJ1-1; 8 nucleotides align to TRBD1. Germline CDR1 is SGHRS and CDR2 is YFSETQ. This CDR3 is 15 amino acids long. The V segment lost 4 bases and the J segment 1 base; nucleotides outside the gene matches: 6.

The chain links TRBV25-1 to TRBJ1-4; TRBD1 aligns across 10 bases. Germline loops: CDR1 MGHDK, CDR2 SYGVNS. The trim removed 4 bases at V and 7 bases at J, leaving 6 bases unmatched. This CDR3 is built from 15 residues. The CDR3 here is CASSVRTGGSEKLFF. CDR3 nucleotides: TGTGCCAGCAGTGTCAGGACAGGGGGGAGTGAAAAACTGTTTTTT. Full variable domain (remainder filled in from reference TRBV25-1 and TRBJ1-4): EADIYQTPRYLVIGTGKKITLECSQTMGHDKMYWYQQDPGMELHLIHYSYGVNSTEKGDLSSESTVSRIRTEHFPLTLESARPSHTSQYLCASSVRTGGSEKLFFGSGTQLSVL.

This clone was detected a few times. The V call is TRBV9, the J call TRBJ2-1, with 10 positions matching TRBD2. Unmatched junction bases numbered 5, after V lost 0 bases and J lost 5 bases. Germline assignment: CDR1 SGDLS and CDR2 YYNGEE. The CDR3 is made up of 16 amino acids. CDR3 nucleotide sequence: TGTGCCAGCAGCGTAGCTCCTAGCGGGAGCCACAATGAGCAGTTCTTC. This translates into CASSVAPSGSHNEQFF.

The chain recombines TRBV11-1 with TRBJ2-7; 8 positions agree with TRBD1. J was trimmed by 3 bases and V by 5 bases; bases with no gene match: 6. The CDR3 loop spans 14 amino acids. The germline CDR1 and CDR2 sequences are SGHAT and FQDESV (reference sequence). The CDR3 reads CASSQSTGDYEQYF. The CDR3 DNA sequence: TGTGCCAGCAGCCAATCGACAGGGGACTACGAGCAGTACTTC.

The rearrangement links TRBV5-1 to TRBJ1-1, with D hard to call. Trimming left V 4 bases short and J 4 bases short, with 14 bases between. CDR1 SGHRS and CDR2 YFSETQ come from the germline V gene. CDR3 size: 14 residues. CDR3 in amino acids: CASSRSPGSTEAFF. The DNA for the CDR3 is TGCGCCAGCAGCCGCAGTCCCGGGAGCACTGAAGCTTTCTTT.

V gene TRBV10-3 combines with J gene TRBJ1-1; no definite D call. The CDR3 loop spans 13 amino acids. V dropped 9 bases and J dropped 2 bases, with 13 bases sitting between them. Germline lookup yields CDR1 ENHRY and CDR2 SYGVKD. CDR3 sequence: CAMSSRPNTEAFF. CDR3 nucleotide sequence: TGTGCCATGAGCAGCAGGCCAAACACTGAAGCTTTCTTT.

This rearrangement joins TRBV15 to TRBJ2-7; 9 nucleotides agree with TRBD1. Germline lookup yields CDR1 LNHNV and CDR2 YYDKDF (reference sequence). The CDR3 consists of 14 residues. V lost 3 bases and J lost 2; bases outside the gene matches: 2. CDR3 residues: CATSSGTGTYEQYF. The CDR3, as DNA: TGTGCCACCAGCAGCGGGACAGGGACCTACGAGCAGTACTTC.

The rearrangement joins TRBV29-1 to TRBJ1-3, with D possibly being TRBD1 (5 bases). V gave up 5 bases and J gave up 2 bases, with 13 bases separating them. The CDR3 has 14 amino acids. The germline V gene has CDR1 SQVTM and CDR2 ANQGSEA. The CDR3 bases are TGCAGCGTTCGTCAGGGATTTACTGGAAACACCATATATTTT. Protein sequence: CSVRQGFTGNTIYF.